This note documents a single T cell receptor (beta chain) sequence. The germline gives CDR1 SGDLS, CDR2 YYNGEE. The CDR3 has 15 residues. With 0 bases clipped from V and 9 bases from J, the junction kept 8 bases outside the gene matches. This sample is part of a study of T cells after yellow fever vaccination. A single record per CDR3 protein comes from TCRdb applying MiXCR to the 5' RACE reads. The data hold fewer than 85,000 distinct CDR3 sequences, with around 7% observed a single time. This chain uses TRBV9 with TRBJ2-1; 8 bases are shared with TRBD2. Sample: CD8+ T cells sorted from PBMCs, taken on the day of the yellow fever booster vaccination. The clonotype was recovered from a man aged 25-45 years who received the YFV17D yellow fever vaccine. The CDR3 protein is CASSVGGGRVGEQFF. The CDR3 DNA reads as TGTGCCAGCAGCGTAGGCGGGGGGCGAGTGGGTGAGCAGTTCTTC.